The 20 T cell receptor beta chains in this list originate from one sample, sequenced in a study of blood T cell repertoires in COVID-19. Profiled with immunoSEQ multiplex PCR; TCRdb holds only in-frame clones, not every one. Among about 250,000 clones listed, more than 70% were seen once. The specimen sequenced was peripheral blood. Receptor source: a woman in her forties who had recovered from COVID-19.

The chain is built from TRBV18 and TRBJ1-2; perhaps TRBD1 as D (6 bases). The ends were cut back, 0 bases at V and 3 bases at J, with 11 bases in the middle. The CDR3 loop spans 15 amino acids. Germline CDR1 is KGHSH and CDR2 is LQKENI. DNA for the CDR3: TGTGCCAGCTCACCACCGGGGGGGCGAGACTATGGCTACACCTTC. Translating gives CASSPPGGRDYGYTF.

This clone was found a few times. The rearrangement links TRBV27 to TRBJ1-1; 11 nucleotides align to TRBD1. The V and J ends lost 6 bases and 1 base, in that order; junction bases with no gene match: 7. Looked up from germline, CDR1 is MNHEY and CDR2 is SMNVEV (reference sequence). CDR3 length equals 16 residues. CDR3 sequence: CASRYGQGAPNTEAFF. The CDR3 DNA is TGTGCCAGCAGATATGGACAGGGGGCACCGAACACTGAAGCTTTCTTT.

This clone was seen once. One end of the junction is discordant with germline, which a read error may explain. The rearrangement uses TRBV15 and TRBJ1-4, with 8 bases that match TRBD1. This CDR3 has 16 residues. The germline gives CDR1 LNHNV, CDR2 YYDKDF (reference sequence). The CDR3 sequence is CATSRDRGAVNEKLFF. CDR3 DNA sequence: TGTGCCACCAGCCGAGACAGGGGCGCGGTGAATGAAAAACTGTTTTTT.

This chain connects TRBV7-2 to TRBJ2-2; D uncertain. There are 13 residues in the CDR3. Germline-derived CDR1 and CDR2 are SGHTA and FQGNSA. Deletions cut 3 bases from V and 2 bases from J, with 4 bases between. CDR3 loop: CASSFLNTGELFF. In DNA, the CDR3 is TGTGCCAGCAGCTTTCTAAACACCGGGGAGCTGTTTTTT. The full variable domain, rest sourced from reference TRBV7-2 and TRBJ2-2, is GAGVSQSPSNKVTEKGKDVELRCDPISGHTALYWYRQSLGQGLEFLIYFQGNSAPDKSGLPSDRFSAERTGGSVSTLTIQRTQQEDSAVYLCASSFLNTGELFFGEGSRLTVL.

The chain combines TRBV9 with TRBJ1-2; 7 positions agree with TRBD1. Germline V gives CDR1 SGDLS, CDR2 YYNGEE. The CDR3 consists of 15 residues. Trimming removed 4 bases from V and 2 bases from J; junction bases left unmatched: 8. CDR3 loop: CASSTTGATNYGYTF. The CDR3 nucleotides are TGTGCCAGCAGCACAACAGGGGCAACAAACTATGGCTACACCTTC. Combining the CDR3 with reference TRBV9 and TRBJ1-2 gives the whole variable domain DSGVTQTPKHLITATGQRVTLRCSPRSGDLSVYWYQQSLDQGLQFLIQYYNGEERAKGNILERFSAQQFPDLHSELNLSSLELGDSALYFCASSTTGATNYGYTFGSGTRLTVV.

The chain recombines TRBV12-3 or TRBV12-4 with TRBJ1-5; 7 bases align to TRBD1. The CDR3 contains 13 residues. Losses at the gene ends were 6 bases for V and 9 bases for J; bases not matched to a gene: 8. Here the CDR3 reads CASSATGTGPQHF. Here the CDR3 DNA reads TGTGCCAGCAGCGCGACAGGGACTGGGCCCCAGCATTTT.

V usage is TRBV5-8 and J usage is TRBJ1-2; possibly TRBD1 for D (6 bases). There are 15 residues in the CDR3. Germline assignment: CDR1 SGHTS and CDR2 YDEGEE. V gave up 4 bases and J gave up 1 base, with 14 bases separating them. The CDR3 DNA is TGTGCCAGCAGCCTCGACACCAGGGGTAACTATGGCTACACCTTC. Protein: CASSLDTRGNYGYTF.

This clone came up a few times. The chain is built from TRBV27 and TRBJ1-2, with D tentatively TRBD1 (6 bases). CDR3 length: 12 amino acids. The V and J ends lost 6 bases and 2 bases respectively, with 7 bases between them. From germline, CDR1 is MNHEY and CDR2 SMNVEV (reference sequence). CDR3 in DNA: TGTGCCAGCAGAGGACAGAACTATGGCTACACCTTC. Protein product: CASRGQNYGYTF.

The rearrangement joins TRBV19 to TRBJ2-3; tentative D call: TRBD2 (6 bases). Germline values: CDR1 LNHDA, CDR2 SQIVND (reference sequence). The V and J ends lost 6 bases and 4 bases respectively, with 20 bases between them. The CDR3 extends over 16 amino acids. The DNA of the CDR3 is TGTGCCAGTAGCCCCCGGCTAGCGTCCGGGGCAGATACGCAGTATTTT. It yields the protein CASSPRLASGADTQYF.

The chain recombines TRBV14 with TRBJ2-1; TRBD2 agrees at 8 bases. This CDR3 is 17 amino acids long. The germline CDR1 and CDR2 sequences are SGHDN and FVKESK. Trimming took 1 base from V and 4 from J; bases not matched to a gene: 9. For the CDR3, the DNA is TGTGCCAGCAGCCAAGGGAGGGCGGGAGGAAGGTACAATGAGCAGTTCTTC. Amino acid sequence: CASSQGRAGGRYNEQFF.

The CDR3 reads CSASGPRGTDTQYF. The DNA of the CDR3 is TGCAGTGCTAGTGGACCCCGGGGAACAGATACGCAGTATTTT. The chain carries TRBV20-1 and TRBJ2-3; tentative D call: TRBD2 (5 bases). Germline V CDR1 and CDR2: DFQATT, SNEGSKA (reference sequence). This CDR3 has 14 amino acids. With 3 bases removed from V and 3 bases from J, the gap between germline ends came to 13 bases.

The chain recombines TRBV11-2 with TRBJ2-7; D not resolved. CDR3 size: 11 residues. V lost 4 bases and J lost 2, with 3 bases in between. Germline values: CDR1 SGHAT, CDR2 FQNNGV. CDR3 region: CASSSAYEQYF. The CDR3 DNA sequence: TGTGCCAGCAGCTCAGCCTACGAGCAGTACTTC.

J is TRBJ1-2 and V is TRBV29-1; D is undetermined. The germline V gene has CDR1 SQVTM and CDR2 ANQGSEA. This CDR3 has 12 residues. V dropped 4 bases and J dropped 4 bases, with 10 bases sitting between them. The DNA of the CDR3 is TGCAGCGTTGTGGCCCCAGGCTATGGCTACACCTTC. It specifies CSVVAPGYGYTF.

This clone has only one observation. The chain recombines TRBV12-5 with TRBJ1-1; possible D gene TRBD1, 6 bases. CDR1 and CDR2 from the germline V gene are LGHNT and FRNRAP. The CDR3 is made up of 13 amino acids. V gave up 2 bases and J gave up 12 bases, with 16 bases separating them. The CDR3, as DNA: TGTGCTAGTGGTTTGAACCCACCAGGGGTTACTTTCTTT. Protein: CASGLNPPGVTFF.

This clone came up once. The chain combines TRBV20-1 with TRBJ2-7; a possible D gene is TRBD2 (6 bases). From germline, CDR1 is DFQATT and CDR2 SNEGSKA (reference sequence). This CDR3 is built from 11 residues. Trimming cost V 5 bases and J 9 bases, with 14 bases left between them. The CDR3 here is CSALGGFGQYF. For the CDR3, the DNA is TGCAGTGCTCTGGGGGGATTTGGGCAGTACTTC.

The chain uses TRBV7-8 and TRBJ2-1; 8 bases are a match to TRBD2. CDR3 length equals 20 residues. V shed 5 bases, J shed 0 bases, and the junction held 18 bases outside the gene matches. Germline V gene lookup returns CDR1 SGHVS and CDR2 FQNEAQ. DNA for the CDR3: TGTGCCAGCAGCCCCCGCGGGGGCGGGAGGCCACCGAGCTCCTACAATGAGCAGTTCTTC. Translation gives CASSPRGGGRPPSSYNEQFF.

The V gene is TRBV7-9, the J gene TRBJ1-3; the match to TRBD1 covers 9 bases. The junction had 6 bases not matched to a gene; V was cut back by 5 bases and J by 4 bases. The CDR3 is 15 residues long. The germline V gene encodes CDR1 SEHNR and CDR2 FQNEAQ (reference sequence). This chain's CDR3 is CASSPWDRVGNTIYF. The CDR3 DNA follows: TGTGCCAGCAGCCCCTGGGACAGGGTGGGAAACACCATATATTTT.

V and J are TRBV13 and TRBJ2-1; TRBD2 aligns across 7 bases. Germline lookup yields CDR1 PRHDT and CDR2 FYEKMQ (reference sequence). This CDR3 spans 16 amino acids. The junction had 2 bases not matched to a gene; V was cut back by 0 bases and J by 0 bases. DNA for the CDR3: TGTGCCAGCAGCTTAGGGCGGGGGAGCTCCTACAATGAGCAGTTCTTC. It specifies CASSLGRGSSYNEQFF.

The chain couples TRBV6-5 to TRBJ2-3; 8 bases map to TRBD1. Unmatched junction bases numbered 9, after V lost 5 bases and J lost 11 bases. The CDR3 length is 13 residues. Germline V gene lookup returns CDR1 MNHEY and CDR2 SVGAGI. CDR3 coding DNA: TGTGCCAGCAGTACCGACAGGGGTAGGAAGCAGTATTTT. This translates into CASSTDRGRKQYF.

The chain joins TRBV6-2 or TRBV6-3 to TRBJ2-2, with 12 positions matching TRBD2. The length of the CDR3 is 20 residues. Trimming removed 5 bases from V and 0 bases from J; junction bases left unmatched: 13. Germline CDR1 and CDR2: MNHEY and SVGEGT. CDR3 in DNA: TGTGCCAGCAGTCCCCGACTAGCGGGAGTGGGGCATCCGAACACCGGGGAGCTGTTTTTT. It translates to CASSPRLAGVGHPNTGELFF.